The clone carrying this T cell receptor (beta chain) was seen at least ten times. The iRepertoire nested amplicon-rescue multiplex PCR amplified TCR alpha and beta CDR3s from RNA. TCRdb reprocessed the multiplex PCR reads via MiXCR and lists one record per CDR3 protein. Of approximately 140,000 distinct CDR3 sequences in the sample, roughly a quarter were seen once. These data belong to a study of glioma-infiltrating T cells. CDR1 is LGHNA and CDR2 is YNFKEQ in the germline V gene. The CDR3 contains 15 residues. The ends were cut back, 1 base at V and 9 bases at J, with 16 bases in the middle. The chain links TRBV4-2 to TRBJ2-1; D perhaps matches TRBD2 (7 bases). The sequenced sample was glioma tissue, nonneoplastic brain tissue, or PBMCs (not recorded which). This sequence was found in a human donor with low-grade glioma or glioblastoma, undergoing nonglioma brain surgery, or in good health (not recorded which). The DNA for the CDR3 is TGTGCCAGCAGCCAAGTTGTGGGGGGGCTAGGTGAGCAGTTCTTC. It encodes CASSQVVGGLGEQFF.